This T cell receptor beta chain came from a study of T cells in Graves' hyperthyroidism and ophthalmopathy. Amplification yielded TCR beta CDR3 regions, with RNA transcripts as the source. Researchers ran a first-round RT-PCR on the TCR CDR3 using the HTBI primer set. TCRdb analysed the multiplex PCR reads with MiXCR anew, one entry per CDR3 protein. There are around 380,000 distinct CDR3 sequences in the sample; approximately 13% occur only once, and 20% to 25% lies in the top ten. Patients aged 18 to 65 had newly diagnosed hyperthyroidism that had lasted under 2 months. Orbital computed tomography, thyroid ultrasound, serum thyroxine and TRAb, and clinical symptoms together informed the diagnoses. The blood sample predates any ophthalmopathy symptoms, coming from first hyperthyroidism diagnosis. The table lists this clonotype with a few counts. This clone may be a read error of a much larger clone one base away.

CDR1 is SEHNR, CDR2 FQNEAQ, per germline (reference sequence). The CDR3 has 13 residues. The V gene end was trimmed by 3 bases and the J gene end by 5 bases; junction bases not matched to a gene: 3. This chain joins TRBV7-9 and TRBJ2-5, with 7 bases fitting TRBD1. This clonotype was obtained from a man aged 25 to 45 with Graves' hyperthyroidism that later progressed to Graves' ophthalmopathy. Sequencing was performed on blood. CDR3 amino acids: CASSFDRDETQYF. CDR3 DNA: TGTGCCAGCAGCTTCGACAGGGACGAGACCCAGTACTTC.